The sequence of this TCR beta chain was determined in a study of blood T cell repertoires in COVID-19. Study in general: Donors in the United States, Italy and Spain gave samples during acute or convalescent COVID-19. From T cells, B-cell-depleted T cells, or PBMCs came the material, which was cDNA or gDNA.

With V trimmed by 3 bases and J by 2 bases, 0 bases remained unmatched. The CDR3 loop spans 13 amino acids. In germline, CDR1 is MGHRA, CDR2 YSYEKL. To note about this clone: The same CDR3 also results from other DNA sequences found in this sample.

In the source study's methods: Quantification of nucleated cells was approximated via reference gene primer amplification. Sequencing was performed with immunoSEQ multiplex PCR; in TCRdb, only in-frame clones are kept and a portion is missing. V and J calls and clone size are copied from that table; D and trimming were computed from the DNA. The repertoire has around 99,000 clones, approximately 90% of them found once; the top ten carry approximately 1.1%. This sequence originates from a human donor in a cohort sampled during active COVID-19. The chain uses TRBV4-1 and TRBJ1-2; 7 positions agree with TRBD1. Sequenced material: peripheral blood. CDR3 nucleotides: TGCGCCAGCAGCCAGGGACAGAACTATGGCTACACCTTC. As protein: CASSQGQNYGYTF.